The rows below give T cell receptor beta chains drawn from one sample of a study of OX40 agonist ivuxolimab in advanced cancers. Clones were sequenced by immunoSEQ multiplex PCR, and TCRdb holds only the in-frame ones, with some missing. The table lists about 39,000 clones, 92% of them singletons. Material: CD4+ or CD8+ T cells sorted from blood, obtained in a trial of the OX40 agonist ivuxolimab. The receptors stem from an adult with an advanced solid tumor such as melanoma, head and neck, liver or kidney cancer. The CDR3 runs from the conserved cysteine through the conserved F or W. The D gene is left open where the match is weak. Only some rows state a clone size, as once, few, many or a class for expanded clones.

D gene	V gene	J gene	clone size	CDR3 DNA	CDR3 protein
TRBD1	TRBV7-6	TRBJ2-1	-	TGTGCCAGCAGCGTAATACAGGGGGCGCAGAATGAGCAGTTCTTC	CASSVIQGAQNEQFF
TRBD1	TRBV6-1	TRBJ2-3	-	TGTGCCAGCACACAGGGGTGGGCAGATACGCAGTATTTT	CASTQGWADTQYF
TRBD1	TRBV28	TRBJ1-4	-	TGTGCCAGCCGAGCCCCACAGGGGGCGTATGAAAAACTGTTTTTT	CASRAPQGAYEKLFF
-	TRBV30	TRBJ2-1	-	TGTGCCTGGAGTGTATCCCGGGACTTGCAGTTCTTC	CAWSVSRDLQFF
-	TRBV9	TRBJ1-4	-	TGTGCCAGCAGCGTAGCGACAGAGACTAATGAAAAACTGTTTTTT	CASSVATETNEKLFF
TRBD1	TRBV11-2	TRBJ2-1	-	TGTGCCAGCCTGCCGGGACAGGTATACAATGAGCAGTTCTTC	CASLPGQVYNEQFF
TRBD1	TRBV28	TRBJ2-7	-	TGTGCCAGCAGTCGGACAGGGGAGGGCTCCTACGAGCAGTACTTC	CASSRTGEGSYEQYF
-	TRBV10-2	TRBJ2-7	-	TGCGCCAGCAGCGAGACAGAGACCTACGAGCAGTACTTC	CASSETETYEQYF
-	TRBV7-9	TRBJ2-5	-	TGTGCCAGCAGCCCAGCCGAGACAGGACAAGAGACCCAGTACTTC	CASSPAETGQETQYF
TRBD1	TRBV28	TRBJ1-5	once	TGTGCCAGCAGTCAGACAGGGGAAATAGGTCAGCCCCAGCATTTT	CASSQTGEIGQPQHF
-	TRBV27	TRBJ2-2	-	TGTGCCAGCAGCGGGTATACCGGGGAGCTGTTTTTT	CASSGYTGELFF
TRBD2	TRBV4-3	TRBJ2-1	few	TGCGCCAGCAGCCAAGACCCGGGACTAGCGGCCTACAATGAGCAGTTCTTC	CASSQDPGLAAYNEQFF
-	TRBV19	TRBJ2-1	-	TGTGCCAGTAGTATAGAAGACACCATTATCTACAATGAGCAGTTCTTC	CASSIEDTIIYNEQFF
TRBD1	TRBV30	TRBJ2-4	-	TGTGCCTGGAGTGTACTAGGGACAGGGAATGACATTCAGTACTTC	CAWSVLGTGNDIQYF
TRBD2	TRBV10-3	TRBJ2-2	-	TGTGCCATCAGCACCGGGACTAGCGGAATCGGGGAGCTGTTTTTT	CAISTGTSGIGELFF
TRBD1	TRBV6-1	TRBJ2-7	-	TGTGCCAGCAGTGCCCTCCCGGGACAGGGTTACGAGCAGTACTTC	CASSALPGQGYEQYF
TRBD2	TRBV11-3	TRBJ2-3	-	TGTGCCAGCAGCTTACGCGGGAGCGGCACAGATACGCAGTATTTT	CASSLRGSGTDTQYF
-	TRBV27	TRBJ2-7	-	TGTGCCAGCAGTTTAAGCCGGGAAGGCTACGAGCAGTACTTC	CASSLSREGYEQYF
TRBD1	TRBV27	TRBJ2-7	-	TGTGCCAGCACCTTGACAGGGAGCTACGAGCAGTACTTC	CASTLTGSYEQYF
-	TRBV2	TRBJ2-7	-	TGTGCCAGCAGTGTCAATCAAGTCTACGAGCAGTACTTC	CASSVNQVYEQYF
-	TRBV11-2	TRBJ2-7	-	TGTGCCAGCAGCTTAGCCGGGACGGAGGCCTACGAGCAGTACTTC	CASSLAGTEAYEQYF
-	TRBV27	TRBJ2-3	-	TGTGCCAGCGGGATCCGGGACTCTAACACAGATACGCAGTATTTT	CASGIRDSNTDTQYF